What follows are 7 T cell receptor beta chains derived from one specimen sequenced in a study of blood T cells in healthy people across ages. The authors ran a second PCR of roughly 6 to 12 cycles using a sample-barcoded 5' primer and a J-beta primer mix. MiXCR, run by TCRdb on the 5' RACE reads, gives a single entry per CDR3 protein. The repertoire holds 550,000 to 800,000 distinct CDR3 sequences, with about 21% as singletons. The sequencing sample was made of blood. Receptors originate from a man between 65 and 80 years old in good health.

This chain uses TRBV25-1 with TRBJ2-5; no clear D gene. Germline V gene lookup returns CDR1 MGHDK and CDR2 SYGVNS. This CDR3 comprises 12 residues. Trimming removed 6 bases from V and 1 base from J, with 6 bases in between. CDR3 sequence reads: CASSNPQETQYF. The CDR3 DNA reads as TGTGCCAGCAGCAACCCCCAAGAGACCCAGTACTTC.

This clonotype occurred many times. The genes are TRBV28 and TRBJ2-5, with 13 nucleotides matching TRBD2. There are 17 residues in the CDR3. Germline V gene data show CDR1 as MDHEN and CDR2 as SYDVKM. Losses at the gene ends were 3 bases for V and 3 bases for J; bases not matched to a gene: 7. The CDR3 sequence is CASSFWGTSGTKETQYF. CDR3 sequence (DNA): TGTGCCAGCAGTTTTTGGGGGACTAGCGGGACAAAAGAGACCCAGTACTTC.

This clonotype was detected a few times. The V and J genes are TRBV6-2 or TRBV6-3 and TRBJ2-7, with 7 nucleotides matching TRBD2. CDR3 length equals 17 residues. The junction had 11 bases not matched to a gene; V was cut back by 3 bases and J by 0 bases. Per germline, CDR1 MNHEY and CDR2 SVGEGT. The CDR3 DNA is TGTGCCAGCAGTTATTTTCAACTAGCGCAAAGCTCCTACGAGCAGTACTTC. Its translation is CASSYFQLAQSSYEQYF.

This clonotype was picked up a small number of times. The V call is TRBV10-3, the J call TRBJ2-2, with 11 bases aligning to TRBD1. The J segment lost 2 bases and the V segment lost 2 bases, leaving 7 bases of the junction unmatched. In germline, CDR1 is ENHRY, CDR2 SYGVKD. The CDR3 loop spans 18 amino acids. In DNA, the CDR3 is TGTGCCATCAGTGAGAGCGGGACAGGGGGATTTAACACCGGGGAGCTGTTTTTT. Its translation is CAISESGTGGFNTGELFF.

This clonotype turned up a few times. The chain recombines TRBV12-3 or TRBV12-4 with TRBJ2-5; D is undetermined. The germline V and J ends were trimmed by 2 bases and 4 bases, with 8 bases remaining between them. The CDR3 loop spans 13 amino acids. The CDR3 sequence is CASSLQIRETQYF. The DNA for the CDR3 is TGTGCCAGCAGTTTACAGATCCGAGAGACCCAGTACTTC.

This clonotype was seen a few times. This chain uses TRBV10-3 with TRBJ1-6; the D gene is possibly TRBD1 (6 bases). This CDR3 contains 14 residues. V lost 5 bases and J lost 7, with 12 bases in between. Germline lookup yields CDR1 ENHRY and CDR2 SYGVKD. The CDR3 coding sequence is TGTGCCATCAGTTTGGGGGGGGCGAATTCACCCCTCCACTTT. This encodes CAISLGGANSPLHF.

The rearrangement uses TRBV4-1 and TRBJ1-1; D may be TRBD1 (6 bases). The germline V gene has CDR1 MGHRA and CDR2 YSYEKL. V was clipped by 6 bases and J by 7 bases, with 21 bases between them. This CDR3 region has 15 residues. The DNA of the CDR3 is TGCGCCAGCAGAAAAGAAAATCAGGGGCTGGGTGAAGCTTTCTTT. Translation: CASRKENQGLGEAFF.